This TCR beta chain appears in the sequencing data of a study of blood T cell repertoires in COVID-19. Study context: Sites in the United States, Italy and Spain provided acute and convalescent COVID-19 samples. The cDNA or gDNA used as material had been derived from T cells, B-cell-depleted T cells, or PBMCs.

The length of the CDR3 is 14 residues. CDR1 LNHDA and CDR2 SQIVND come from the germline V gene (reference sequence). V lost 2 bases and J lost 0, with 7 bases in between. TCRdb keeps only in-frame clones here, not all; method: immunoSEQ multiplex PCR. The sample contains around 71,000 clones, 85% to 90% of which appear only once. The chain is built from TRBV19 and TRBJ2-5; weak D call: TRBD1 (6 bases). Sample: peripheral blood. The source of this sequence is an elderly man with acute or convalescent COVID-19. Here the CDR3 reads CASSIQGNQETQYF. CDR3 sequence (DNA): TGTGCCAGTAGTATACAGGGGAACCAAGAGACCCAGTACTTC. The whole variable domain, remainder taken from reference TRBV19 and TRBJ2-5, is DGGITQSPKYLFRKEGQNVTLSCEQNLNHDAMYWYRQDPGQGLRLIYYSQIVNDFQKGDIAEGYSVSREKKESFPLTVTSAQKNPTAFYLCASSIQGNQETQYFGPGTRLLVL.